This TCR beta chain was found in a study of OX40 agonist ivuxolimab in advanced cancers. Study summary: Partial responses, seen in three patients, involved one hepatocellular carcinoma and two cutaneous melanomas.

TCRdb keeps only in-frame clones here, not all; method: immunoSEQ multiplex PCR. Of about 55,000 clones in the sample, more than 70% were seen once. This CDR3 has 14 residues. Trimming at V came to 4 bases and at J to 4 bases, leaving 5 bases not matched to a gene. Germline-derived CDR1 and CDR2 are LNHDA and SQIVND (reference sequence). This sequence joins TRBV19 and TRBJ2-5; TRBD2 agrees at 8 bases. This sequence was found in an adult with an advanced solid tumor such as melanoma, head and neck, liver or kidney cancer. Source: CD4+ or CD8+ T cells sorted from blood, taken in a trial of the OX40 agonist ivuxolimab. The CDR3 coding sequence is TGTGCCAGTAGTACCAGCGGGGGTAGAGAGACCCAGTACTTC. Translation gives CASSTSGGRETQYF.